The clone carrying this T cell receptor (beta chain) was seen repeatedly, ten times or more. The data were taken from a study of T cells in Graves' hyperthyroidism and ophthalmopathy. Each person with ophthalmopathy scored at least 3 on the Clinical Activity Score, reached NOSPECS grade 4 or higher, and had been ill under 3 months. Researchers barred patients who had uncontrolled infection, other autoimmune disease, pregnancy or lactation. TCR beta CDR3 regions were amplified from RNA transcripts. TCR CDR3 regions were first amplified by RT-PCR with HTBI primers. TCRdb analysed the multiplex PCR reads with MiXCR anew, one entry per CDR3 protein. Of around 290,000 distinct CDR3 sequences listed, around 15% are singletons. The CDR3 runs 13 residues. V trimming: 6 bases; J trimming: 4 bases; junction bases outside the gene matches: 3. The germline V gene encodes CDR1 MDHEN and CDR2 SYDVKM.

The receptor comes from a woman aged 55-75 years with Graves' ophthalmopathy. The genes are TRBV28 and TRBJ1-2, with 9 bases that match TRBD1. The sample was blood. Here the CDR3 reads CASSVDRGYGYTF. CDR3 bases: TGTGCCAGCAGCGTGGACAGGGGCTATGGCTACACCTTC.